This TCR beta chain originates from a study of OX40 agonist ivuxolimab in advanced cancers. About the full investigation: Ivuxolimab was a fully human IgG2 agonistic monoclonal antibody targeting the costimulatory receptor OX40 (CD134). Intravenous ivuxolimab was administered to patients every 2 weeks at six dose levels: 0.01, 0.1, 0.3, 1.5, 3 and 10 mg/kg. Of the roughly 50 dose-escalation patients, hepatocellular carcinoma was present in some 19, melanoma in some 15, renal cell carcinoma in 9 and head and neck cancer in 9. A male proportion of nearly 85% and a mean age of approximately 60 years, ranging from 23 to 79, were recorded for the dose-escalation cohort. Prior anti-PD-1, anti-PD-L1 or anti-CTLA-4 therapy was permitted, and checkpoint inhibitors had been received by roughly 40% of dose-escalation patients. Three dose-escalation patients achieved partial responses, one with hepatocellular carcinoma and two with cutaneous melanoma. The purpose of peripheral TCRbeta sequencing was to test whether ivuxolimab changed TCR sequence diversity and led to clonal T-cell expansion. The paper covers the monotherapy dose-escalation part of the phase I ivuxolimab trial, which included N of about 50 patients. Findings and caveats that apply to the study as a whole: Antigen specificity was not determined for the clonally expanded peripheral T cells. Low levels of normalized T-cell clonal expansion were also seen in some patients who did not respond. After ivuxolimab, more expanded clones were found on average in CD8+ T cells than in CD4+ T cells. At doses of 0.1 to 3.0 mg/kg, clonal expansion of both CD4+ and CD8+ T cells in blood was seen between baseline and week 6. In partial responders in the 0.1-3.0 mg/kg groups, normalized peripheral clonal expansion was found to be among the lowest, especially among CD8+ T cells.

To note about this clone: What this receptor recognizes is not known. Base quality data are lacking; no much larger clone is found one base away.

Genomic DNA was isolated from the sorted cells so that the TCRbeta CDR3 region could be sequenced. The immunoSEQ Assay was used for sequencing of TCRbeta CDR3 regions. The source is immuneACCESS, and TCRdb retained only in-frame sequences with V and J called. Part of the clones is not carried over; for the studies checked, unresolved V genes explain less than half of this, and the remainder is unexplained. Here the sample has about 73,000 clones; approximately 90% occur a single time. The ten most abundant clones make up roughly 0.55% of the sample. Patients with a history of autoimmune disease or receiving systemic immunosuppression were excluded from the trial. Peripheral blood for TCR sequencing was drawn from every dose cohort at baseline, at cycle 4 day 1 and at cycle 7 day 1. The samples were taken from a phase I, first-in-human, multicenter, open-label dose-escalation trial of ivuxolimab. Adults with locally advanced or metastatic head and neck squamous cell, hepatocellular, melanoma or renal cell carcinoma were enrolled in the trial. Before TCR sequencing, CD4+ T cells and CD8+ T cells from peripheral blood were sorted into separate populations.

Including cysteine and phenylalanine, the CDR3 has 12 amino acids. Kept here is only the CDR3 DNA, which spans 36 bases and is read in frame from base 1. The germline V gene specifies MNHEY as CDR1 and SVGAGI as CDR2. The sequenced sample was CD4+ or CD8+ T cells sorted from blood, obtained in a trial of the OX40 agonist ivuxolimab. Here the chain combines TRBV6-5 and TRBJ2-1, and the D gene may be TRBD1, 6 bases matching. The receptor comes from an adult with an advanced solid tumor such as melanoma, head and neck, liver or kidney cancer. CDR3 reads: CASRGRYNEQFF. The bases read TGTGCGTCCAGGGGCAGGTACAATGAGCAGTTCTTC.